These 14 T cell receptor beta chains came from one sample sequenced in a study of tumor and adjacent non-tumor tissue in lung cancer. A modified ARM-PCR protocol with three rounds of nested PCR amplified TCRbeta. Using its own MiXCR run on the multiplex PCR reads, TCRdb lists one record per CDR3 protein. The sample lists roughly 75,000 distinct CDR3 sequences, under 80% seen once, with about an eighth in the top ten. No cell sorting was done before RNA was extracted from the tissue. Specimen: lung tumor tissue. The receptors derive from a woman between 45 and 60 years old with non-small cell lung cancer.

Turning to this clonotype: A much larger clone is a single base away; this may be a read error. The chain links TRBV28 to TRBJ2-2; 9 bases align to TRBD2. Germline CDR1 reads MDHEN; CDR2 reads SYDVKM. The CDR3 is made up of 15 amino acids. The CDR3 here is CVSSLLAGVTGELFF. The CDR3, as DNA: TGTGTCAGCAGTTTATTAGCGGGAGTCACCGGGGAGCTGTTTTTT.

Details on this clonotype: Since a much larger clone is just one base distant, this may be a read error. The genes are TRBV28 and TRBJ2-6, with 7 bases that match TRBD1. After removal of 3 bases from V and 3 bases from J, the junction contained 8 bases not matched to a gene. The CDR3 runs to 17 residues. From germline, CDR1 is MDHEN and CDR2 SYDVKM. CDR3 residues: CASSFGTVNYGANVLTF. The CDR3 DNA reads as TGTGCCAGCAGTTTCGGGACAGTCAACTATGGGGCCAACGTCCTGACTTTC.

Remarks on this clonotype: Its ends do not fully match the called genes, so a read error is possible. The CDR3, as DNA: TGTGCCAGCAGCTGGGACGGTCATAGCAATCTGCCCCAACATTTT. This encodes CASSWDGHSNLPQHF. The chain employs TRBV11-2 and TRBJ1-5; D is perhaps TRBD1 (5 bases). The germline CDR1 and CDR2 sequences are SGHAT and FQNNGV. The CDR3 is 15 residues long.

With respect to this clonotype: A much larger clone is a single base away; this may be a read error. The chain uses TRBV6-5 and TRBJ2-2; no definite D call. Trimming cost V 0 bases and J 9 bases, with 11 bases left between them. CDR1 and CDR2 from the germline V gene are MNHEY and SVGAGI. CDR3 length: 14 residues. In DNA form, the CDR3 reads TGTGCCAGCAGTTACTCGAGTATCGCCAGGGAGCTGTTTTTT. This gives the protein CASSYSSIARELFF.

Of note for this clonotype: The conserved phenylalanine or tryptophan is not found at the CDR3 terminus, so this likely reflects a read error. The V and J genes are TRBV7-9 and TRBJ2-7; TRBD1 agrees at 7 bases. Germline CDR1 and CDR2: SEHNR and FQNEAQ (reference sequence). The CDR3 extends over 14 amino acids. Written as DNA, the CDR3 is TGTGACAGCAGCTTCCGGGACAGAACCTACGAGCAGTACTCC. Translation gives CDSSFRDRTYEQYS.

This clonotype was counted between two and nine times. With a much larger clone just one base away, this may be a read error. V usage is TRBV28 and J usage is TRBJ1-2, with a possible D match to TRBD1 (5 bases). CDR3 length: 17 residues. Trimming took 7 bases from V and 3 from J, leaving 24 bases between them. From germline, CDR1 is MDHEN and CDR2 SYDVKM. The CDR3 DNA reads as TGTGCCAGCAACACTGCGTTGCTCGGGGGAGAAGACTATGGCTACACCTTC. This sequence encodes CASNTALLGGEDYGYTF.

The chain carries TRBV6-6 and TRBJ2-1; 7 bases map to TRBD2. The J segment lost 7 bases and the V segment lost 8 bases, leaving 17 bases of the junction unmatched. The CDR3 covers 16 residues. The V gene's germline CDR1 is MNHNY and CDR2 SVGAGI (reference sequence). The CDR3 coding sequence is TGTGCCAGCCGCCTAAACCGGGGGGTGGGATTAAATGAGCAGTTCTTC. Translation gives CASRLNRGVGLNEQFF.

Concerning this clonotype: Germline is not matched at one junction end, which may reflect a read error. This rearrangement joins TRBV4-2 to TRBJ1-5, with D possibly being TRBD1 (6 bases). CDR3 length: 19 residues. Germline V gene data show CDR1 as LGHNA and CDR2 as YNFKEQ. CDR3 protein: CACSPRPPDRTVGNQPQHF. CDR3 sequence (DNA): TGTGCCTGCAGCCCGCGACCCCCCGACAGGACCGTAGGCAATCAGCCCCAGCATTTT.

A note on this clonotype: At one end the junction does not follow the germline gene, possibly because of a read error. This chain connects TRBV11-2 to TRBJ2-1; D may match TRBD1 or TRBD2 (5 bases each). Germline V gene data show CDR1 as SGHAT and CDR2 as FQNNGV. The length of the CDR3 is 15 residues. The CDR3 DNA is TGTGCTAGCAGCCTCCGGGACGGAACAAACAATGAGCATTTCTTC. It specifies CASSLRDGTNNEHFF.

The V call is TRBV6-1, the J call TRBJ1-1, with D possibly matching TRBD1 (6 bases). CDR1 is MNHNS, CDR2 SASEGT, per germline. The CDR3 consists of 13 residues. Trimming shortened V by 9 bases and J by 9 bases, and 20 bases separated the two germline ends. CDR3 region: CASSPSTGYKAFF. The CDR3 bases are TGTGCCAGTAGTCCCAGCACAGGGTACAAAGCTTTCTTT.

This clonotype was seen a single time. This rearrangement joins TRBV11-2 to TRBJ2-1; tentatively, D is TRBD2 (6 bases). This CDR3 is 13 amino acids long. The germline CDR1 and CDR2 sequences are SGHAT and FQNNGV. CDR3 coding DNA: TGTGTCAACAGCTTGGAGGGATACGGTGAACAGTTCTTC. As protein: CVNSLEGYGEQFF.

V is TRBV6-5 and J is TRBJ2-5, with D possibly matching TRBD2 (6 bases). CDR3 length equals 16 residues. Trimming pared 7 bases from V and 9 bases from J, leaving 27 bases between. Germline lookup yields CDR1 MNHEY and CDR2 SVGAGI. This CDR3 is CASKGWEEGTMRAQYF. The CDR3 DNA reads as TGTGCCAGCAAAGGGTGGGAGGAGGGGACGATGCGGGCCCAGTACTTC.

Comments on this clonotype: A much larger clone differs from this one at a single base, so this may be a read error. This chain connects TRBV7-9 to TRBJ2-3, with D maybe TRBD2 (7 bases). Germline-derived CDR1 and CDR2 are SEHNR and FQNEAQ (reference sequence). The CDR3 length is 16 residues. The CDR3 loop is CANSLISGGSPDTQYF. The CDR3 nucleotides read TGTGCCAACAGCTTAATATCGGGGGGCTCCCCAGATACGCAGTATTTT.

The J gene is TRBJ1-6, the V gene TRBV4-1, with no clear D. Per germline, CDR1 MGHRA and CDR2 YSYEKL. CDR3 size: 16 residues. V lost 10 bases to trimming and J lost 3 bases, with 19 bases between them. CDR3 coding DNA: TGCGCCATCATCAGTGCACCGGGGTACTATAATTCACCCCTCCACTTT. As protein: CAIISAPGYYNSPLHF.